This TCR beta chain emerged from a study of control samples from healthy donors and cancer patients. TCRdb's copy holds only in-frame clones and misses some; the assay was immunoSEQ multiplex PCR. The sample holds 90,000 to 100,000 clones; 79% are singletons and the top ten take roughly a tenth. The CDR3 length is 14 residues. With 0 bases removed from V and 0 bases from J, the gap between germline ends came to 5 bases. This clonotype originated in a woman between 25 and 40 years old in good health. The genes are TRBV23-1 and TRBJ2-5; D gene uncertain. TRBV23-1 is designated an ORF whose function remains uncertain. The sample consisted of blood. CDR3 nucleotide sequence: TGCGCCAGCAGTCAATCGCCGTACCAAGAGACCCAGTACTTC. This gives the protein CASSQSPYQETQYF.